This T cell receptor (beta chain) stems from a study of T cell clones after liver transplantation. Study-level points and caveats: A larger donor-reactive than third-party decline suggested partial antigen-specific deletion.

Of note for this clone: Its antigen is unknown.

Trimming removed 4 bases from V and 0 bases from J, with 9 bases in between. The CDR3 has 15 residues. Per germline, CDR1 SNHLY and CDR2 FYNNEI. Generated by immunoSEQ multiplex PCR, the TCRdb table keeps only in-frame clones and is missing some. This table has about 45,000 clones, around 84% appearing once. Specimen: CD4+ T cells from blood, collected 24 months after liver transplant. The origin of this receptor is a human patient who received a liver transplant. Some of these T cells may belong to the graft donor. The V call is TRBV2, the J call TRBJ2-2; D gene ambiguous. The chain's CDR3 is CASSVLDANTGELFF. The CDR3 coding sequence is TGTGCCAGCAGTGTGTTGGACGCGAACACCGGGGAGCTGTTTTTT. Full variable domain (outside the CDR3, taken from reference TRBV2 and TRBJ2-2): EPEVTQTPSHQVTQMGQEVILRCVPISNHLYFYWYRQILGQKVEFLVSFYNNEISEKSEIFDDQFSVERPDGSNFTLKIRSTKLEDSAMYFCASSVLDANTGELFFGEGSRLTVL.